The 12 T cell receptor beta chains in this list originate from one sample, sequenced in a study of T cells after yellow fever vaccination. TCRdb re-called the 5' RACE reads with MiXCR, one entry per CDR3 protein. The repertoire has around 350,000 distinct CDR3 sequences, around 6.5% of them found once; the top ten carry 14% to 15%. Sequencing was performed on PBMCs, taken 5 days after the yellow fever booster vaccination. All receptors derive from a man under 40 who received the YFV17D yellow fever vaccine.

This clonotype has at least ten counts. The gene calls are TRBV12-3 or TRBV12-4 and TRBJ2-7, with D possibly being TRBD1 or TRBD2 (5 bases each). Trimming took 1 base from V and 7 from J, leaving 17 bases between them. This CDR3 has 15 amino acids. For the CDR3, the DNA is TGTGCCAGCAGTTTAGGAGGGGCGACCCCTTTGGAGCAGTACTTC. Protein sequence: CASSLGGATPLEQYF.

This clonotype came up many times. The rearrangement uses TRBV7-9 and TRBJ1-4, with D perhaps matching TRBD1 (6 bases). This CDR3 is built from 13 residues. V lost 5 bases, J lost 7 bases, and 11 bases lay in between. Germline CDR1 SEHNR, CDR2 FQNEAQ (reference sequence). The CDR3 DNA reads TGTGCCAGCAGCCCGGACAGTTCTGAAAAACTGTTTTTT. This sequence encodes CASSPDSSEKLFF.

The genes are TRBV19 and TRBJ2-1, with 7 nucleotides matching TRBD2. From germline, CDR1 is LNHDA and CDR2 SQIVND (reference sequence). Trimming removed 1 base from V and 8 bases from J; junction bases left unmatched: 11. CDR3 size: 16 residues. CDR3 residues: CASSIVVGGSRYEQFF. DNA of the CDR3: TGTGCCAGTAGTATAGTCGTTGGCGGGAGTAGGTATGAGCAGTTCTTC.

This clonotype occurred a few times. V and J are TRBV12-3 or TRBV12-4 and TRBJ2-7; no clear D gene. The CDR3 sequence is 17 residues long. The germline V and J ends were trimmed by 3 bases and 5 bases, with 23 bases remaining between them. CDR3: CASSFSPLLRHRDEQYF. The CDR3 nucleotides are TGTGCCAGCAGTTTTTCCCCACTATTACGTCACAGAGACGAGCAGTACTTC.

The gene calls are TRBV5-1 and TRBJ2-2; 12 nucleotides align to TRBD1. V lost 4 bases, J lost 0 bases, and 4 bases stayed unmatched. Germline lookup yields CDR1 SGHRS and CDR2 YFSETQ. This CDR3 has 17 residues. The CDR3 sequence is CASSTGTGGANTGELFF. CDR3 nucleotide sequence: TGCGCCAGCAGCACCGGGACAGGGGGCGCGAACACCGGGGAGCTGTTTTTT.

The chain recombines TRBV20-1 with TRBJ2-1; 11 bases align to TRBD2. V trimming: 6 bases; J trimming: 6 bases; junction bases outside the gene matches: 7. Germline CDR1 reads DFQATT; CDR2 reads SNEGSKA (reference sequence). The length of the CDR3 is 14 residues. CDR3: CSALTSGRSNEQFF. The CDR3 DNA is TGCAGTGCACTTACTAGCGGGAGAAGCAATGAGCAGTTCTTC.

This clonotype was seen ten or more times. The rearrangement uses TRBV20-1 and TRBJ2-1; perhaps TRBD2 as D (7 bases). Deletions cut 0 bases from V and 7 bases from J, with 16 bases between. The germline V gene has CDR1 DFQATT and CDR2 SNEGSKA (reference sequence). The CDR3 spans 15 residues. The CDR3 DNA reads TGCAGTGCTAGAGACGCCGGAGAGGGGGGGAATGAGCAGTTCTTC. This sequence encodes CSARDAGEGGNEQFF.

This clonotype has just a few counts. The rearrangement uses TRBV30 and TRBJ2-7, with 7 bases that match TRBD1. The CDR3 covers 18 residues. V lost 2 bases, J lost 3 bases, and 19 bases stayed unmatched. Germline CDR1 and CDR2: GTSNPN and SVGIG (reference sequence). The DNA for the CDR3 is TGTGCCTGGAGTTCACCAGGGACAGTTTTCCCACTTGGCTACGAGCAGTACTTC. The encoded protein is CAWSSPGTVFPLGYEQYF. The whole variable domain, remainder taken from reference TRBV30 and TRBJ2-7, is SQTIHQWPATLVQPVGSPLSLECTVEGTSNPNLYWYRQAAGRGLQLLFYSVGIGQISSEVPQNLSASRPQDRQFILSSKKLLLSDSGFYLCAWSSPGTVFPLGYEQYFGPGTRLTVT.

This clonotype showed up just a few times. The genes are TRBV12-3 or TRBV12-4 and TRBJ1-1; a possible D gene is TRBD1 (5 bases). This CDR3 contains 15 residues. V was cut by 5 bases and J by 1 base, with 14 bases left in between. The CDR3 loop reads CASSEGDRSNTEAFF. CDR3 DNA sequence: TGTGCCAGCAGTGAGGGAGACAGATCGAACACTGAAGCTTTCTTT.

J is TRBJ1-2 and V is TRBV6-1, with 8 bases that match TRBD1. The CDR3 covers 17 residues. With 5 bases clipped from V and 2 bases from J, the junction kept 13 bases outside the gene matches. Germline CDR1 is MNHNS and CDR2 is SASEGT. The CDR3 nucleotides read TGTGCCAGCAGTACCAATCCAGACAGGGGTTGGAACTATGGCTACACCTTC. Translating it yields CASSTNPDRGWNYGYTF.

The rearrangement joins TRBV19 to TRBJ2-1; 7 bases agree with TRBD2. CDR1 and CDR2 (germline): LNHDA, SQIVND (reference sequence). This CDR3 spans 17 amino acids. V was clipped by 3 bases and J by 3 bases; unmatched bases: 11. The CDR3 sequence: CASSINGATSIYNEQFF. In DNA form, the CDR3 reads TGTGCCAGTAGTATTAACGGGGCGACTAGCATCTACAATGAGCAGTTCTTC.

This chain links TRBV18 with TRBJ2-1; D is uncertain. Germline assignment: CDR1 KGHSH and CDR2 LQKENI. Trimming took off 1 base at V and 0 bases at J, with 10 bases between the two ends. The CDR3 totals 16 residues. For the CDR3, the DNA is TGTGCCAGCTCACCACGTTTACCGAGCTCCTACAATGAGCAGTTCTTC. Translated: CASSPRLPSSYNEQFF.